This is a list of T cell receptor beta chains from one sample in a study of T cells after yellow fever vaccination. Via MiXCR, TCRdb re-called the 5' RACE reads, giving one row per CDR3 protein. The table includes some 400,000 distinct CDR3 sequences, roughly a sixth detected once. The starting material was PBMCs, obtained before the yellow fever booster vaccination. Receptors originate from a man younger than 35 who received the YFV17D yellow fever vaccine. The CDR3 runs from the conserved cysteine through the conserved F or W. The D gene is left open where the match is weak. Size tells how often a clone was seen (once, few, many) or the class of an expanded clone, and some rows leave it out.

d_call j_call v_call clone_size cdr3_nt cdr3_aa
TRBD2 TRBJ2-5 TRBV5-1 few TGCGCCAGCAGCCCCGGGTTAGCGGGGGGTCGGAGGCAAGAGACCCAGTACTTC CASSPGLAGGRRQETQYF
- TRBJ2-4 TRBV12-2 - TGTGCAAGTCGCTTAGCGGTTCGTACCCCTGATGGAGCCAAAAACATTCAGTACTTC CASRLAVRTPDGAKNIQYF
- TRBJ1-5 TRBV29-1 few TGCAGCGCCGGAGGTAGGGATAGCAATCAGCCCCAGCATTTT CSAGGRDSNQPQHF
- TRBJ2-3 TRBV6-1 few TGTGCCAGCGGTGAACAGGTGAACACAGATACGCAGTATTTT CASGEQVNTDTQYF
- TRBJ1-2 TRBV7-9 few TGTGCCAGCAGCCTTCGGGGAGATGGCTACACCTTC CASSLRGDGYTF
- TRBJ1-2 TRBV24-1 - TGTGCCACCAGTGAAGGGGATGGCTATGGCTACACCTTC CATSEGDGYGYTF
- TRBJ2-4 TRBV7-2 - TGTGCCAGCAGCTTAGGATCAGTAGCCAAAAACATTCAGTACTTC CASSLGSVAKNIQYF
TRBD1 TRBJ2-5 TRBV29-1 - TGCAGCGGGGGCACCCGACGGGACAGGTTGCAAGAGACCCAGTACTTC CSGGTRRDRLQETQYF
- TRBJ1-3 TRBV6-5 few TGTGCCAGCAGCAGAAACTCTGGAAACACCATATATTTT CASSRNSGNTIYF
- TRBJ2-4 TRBV5-1 many TGCGCCAGCACGTCTCCTAGTTCGCCCATTCAGTACTTC CASTSPSSPIQYF
- TRBJ2-3 TRBV19 few TGTGCCAGTAGTGGCTCCGTGCCCAATACGCAGTATTTT CASSGSVPNTQYF
TRBD2 TRBJ2-1 TRBV7-2 few TGTGCCAGCAGGGAGTTGAGCGGGGCTGAGCAGTTCTTC CASRELSGAEQFF
- TRBJ1-5 TRBV5-1 - TGCGCCAGCAGCTTGGTACCGGGTTTGGATCAGCCCCAGCATTTT CASSLVPGLDQPQHF
- TRBJ2-7 TRBV5-1 few TGCGCCAGCAGCTTACAGGGCGAATCATTCCAGCAGTACTTC CASSLQGESFQQYF
- TRBJ2-7 TRBV13 few TGTGCCAGCAGCATACGGGACACTGACTACGAGCAGTACTTC CASSIRDTDYEQYF
- TRBJ2-3 TRBV5-1 few TGCGCCAGCAGCTCCAGACCGACTGGGTCCTGGCAGTATTTT CASSSRPTGSWQYF
TRBD2 TRBJ2-5 TRBV7-2 - TGTGCCAGCAGCTTGGGGCGGGGGGTCCAGACCCAGTACTTC CASSLGRGVQTQYF
- TRBJ2-1 TRBV20-1 - TGCAGTGCTGGGGGGCTTAGCTCCTACAATGAGCAGTTCTTC CSAGGLSSYNEQFF
- TRBJ1-4 TRBV7-9 many TGTGCCAGCAGCTTAGCAGGGGATGTCCGCGGAAAACTGTTTTTT CASSLAGDVRGKLFF
- TRBJ1-2 TRBV6-5 many TGTGCCAGCAGTTACTCCCTCGGAGGGCTGGATGGCTACACCTTC CASSYSLGGLDGYTF
TRBD2 TRBJ2-1 TRBV12-5 - TGTGCTAGTGGCGGGACTAGCGGGGGGCGTTACAATGAGCAGTTCTTC CASGGTSGGRYNEQFF
- TRBJ1-2 TRBV29-1 few TGCAGCGGAGCTGACAGAGATAGAGGAGGCTACACCTTC CSGADRDRGGYTF
- TRBJ1-1 TRBV18 few TGTGCCAGCTCACCACAAGGGGATAAGGCGGCTTTCTTT CASSPQGDKAAFF
TRBD1 TRBJ2-3 TRBV4-1 many TGCGCCAGCAGGGACAGGGGGTTGACAGATACGCAGTATTTT CASRDRGLTDTQYF
- TRBJ2-2 TRBV4-3 - TGCGCCAGCAGCCGGGGATCGGGGTCCCTGGCCGGGGAGCTGTTTTTT CASSRGSGSLAGELFF
- TRBJ2-6 TRBV15 - TGTGCCACCAGCAGAGATCAGGGTAACTCTGGGGCCAACGTCCTGACTTTC CATSRDQGNSGANVLTF
- TRBJ2-7 TRBV20-1 - TGCAGTGCTAGGGGGGCCGAGCAGTACTTC CSARGAEQYF
- TRBJ2-1 TRBV7-9 - TGTGCCAGCGCTCGGAGGAATGAGCAGTTCTTC CASARRNEQFF
- TRBJ1-6 TRBV12-3/TRBV12-4 - TGTGCCAGCAGTGTGCAGGGTTATAATTCACCCCTCCACTTT CASSVQGYNSPLHF
- TRBJ2-5 TRBV7-8 - TGTGCCAGCAGCATTACCGCGTCCCAAGAGACCCAGTACTTC CASSITASQETQYF
- TRBJ1-1 TRBV7-9 few TGTGCCAGCAGCCCCACAATACAGACTGAAGCTTTCTTT CASSPTIQTEAFF